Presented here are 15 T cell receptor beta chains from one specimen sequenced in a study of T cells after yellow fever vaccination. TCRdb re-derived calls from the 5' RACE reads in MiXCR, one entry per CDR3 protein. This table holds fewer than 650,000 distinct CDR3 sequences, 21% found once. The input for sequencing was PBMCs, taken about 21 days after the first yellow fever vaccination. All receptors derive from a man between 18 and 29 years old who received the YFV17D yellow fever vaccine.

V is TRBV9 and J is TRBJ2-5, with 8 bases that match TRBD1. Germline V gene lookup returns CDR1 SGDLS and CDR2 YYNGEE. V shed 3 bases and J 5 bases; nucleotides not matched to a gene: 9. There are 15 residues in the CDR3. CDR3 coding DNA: TGTGCCAGCAGCGAGACCCCAGGGGGCGTCGAGACCCAGTACTTC. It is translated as CASSETPGGVETQYF.

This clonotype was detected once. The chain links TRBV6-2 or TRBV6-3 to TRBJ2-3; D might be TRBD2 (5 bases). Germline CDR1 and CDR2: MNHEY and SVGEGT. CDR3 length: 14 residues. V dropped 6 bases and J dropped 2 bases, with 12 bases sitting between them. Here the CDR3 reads CASSGGGATDTQYF. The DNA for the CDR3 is TGTGCCAGCAGCGGCGGAGGAGCCACAGATACGCAGTATTTT.

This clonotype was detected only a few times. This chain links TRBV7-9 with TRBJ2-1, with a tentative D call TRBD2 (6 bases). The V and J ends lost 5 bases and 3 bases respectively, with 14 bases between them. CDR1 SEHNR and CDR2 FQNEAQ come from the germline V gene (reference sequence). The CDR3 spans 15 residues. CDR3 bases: TGTGCCAGCAGCCGAAGTCGGGGGAACTACAATGAGCAGTTCTTC. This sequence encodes CASSRSRGNYNEQFF.

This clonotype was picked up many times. This chain's CDR3 is CASFPRGTDTEAFF. The CDR3 nucleotides are TGTGCCAGTTTCCCTAGGGGTACGGACACTGAAGCTTTCTTT. V gene TRBV6-1 combines with J gene TRBJ1-1, with D possibly matching TRBD1 (5 bases). The CDR3 runs to 14 residues. The V and J ends lost 9 bases and 3 bases respectively, with 17 bases between them. CDR1 MNHNS and CDR2 SASEGT come from the germline V gene.

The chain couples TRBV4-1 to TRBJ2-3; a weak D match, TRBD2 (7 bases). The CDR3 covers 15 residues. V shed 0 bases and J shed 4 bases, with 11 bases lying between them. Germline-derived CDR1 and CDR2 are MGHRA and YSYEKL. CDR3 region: CASSQDREGADTQYF. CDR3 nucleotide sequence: TGCGCCAGCAGCCAAGATAGGGAGGGGGCAGATACGCAGTATTTT.

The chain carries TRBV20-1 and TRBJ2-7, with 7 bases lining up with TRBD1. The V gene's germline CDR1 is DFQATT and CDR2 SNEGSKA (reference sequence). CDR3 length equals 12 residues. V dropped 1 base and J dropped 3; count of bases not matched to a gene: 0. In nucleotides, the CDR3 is TGCAGTGCTAGAGGACAGGGCTACGAGCAGTACGTC. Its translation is CSARGQGYEQYV.

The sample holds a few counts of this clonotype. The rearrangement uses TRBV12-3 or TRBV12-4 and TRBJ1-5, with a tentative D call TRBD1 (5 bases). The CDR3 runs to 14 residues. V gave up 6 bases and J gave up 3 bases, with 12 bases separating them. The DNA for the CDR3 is TGTGCCAGCAGGAAAGGACACCTCAATCAGCCCCAGCATTTT. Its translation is CASRKGHLNQPQHF.

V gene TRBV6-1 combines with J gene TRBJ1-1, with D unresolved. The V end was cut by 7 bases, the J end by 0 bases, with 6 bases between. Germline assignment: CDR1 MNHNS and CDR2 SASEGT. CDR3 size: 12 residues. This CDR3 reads CASKRLNTEAFF. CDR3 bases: TGTGCCAGCAAAAGACTGAACACTGAAGCTTTCTTT.

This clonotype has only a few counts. CDR3 sequence: CALNKNSGFDEQYF. CDR3 in DNA: TGTGCCTTAAACAAGAACAGTGGTTTCGACGAGCAGTACTTC. J is TRBJ2-7 and V is TRBV30; no firm D call. The CDR3 is 14 amino acids. Trimming took 7 bases from V and 5 from J, leaving 21 bases between them. CDR1 and CDR2 from the germline V gene are GTSNPN and SVGIG (reference sequence).

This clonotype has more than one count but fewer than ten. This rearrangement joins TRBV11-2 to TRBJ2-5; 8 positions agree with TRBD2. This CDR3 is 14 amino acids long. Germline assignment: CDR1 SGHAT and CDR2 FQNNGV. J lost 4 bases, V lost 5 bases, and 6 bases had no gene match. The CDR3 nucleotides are TGTGCCAGCAGCCCGACTAGCGCGATAGAGACCCAGTACTTC. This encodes CASSPTSAIETQYF. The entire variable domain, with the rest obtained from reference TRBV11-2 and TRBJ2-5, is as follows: EAGVAQSPRYKIIEKRQSVAFWCNPISGHATLYWYQQILGQGPKLLIQFQNNGVVDDSQLPKDRFSAERLKGVDSTLKIQPAKLEDSAVYLCASSPTSAIETQYFGPGTRLLVL.

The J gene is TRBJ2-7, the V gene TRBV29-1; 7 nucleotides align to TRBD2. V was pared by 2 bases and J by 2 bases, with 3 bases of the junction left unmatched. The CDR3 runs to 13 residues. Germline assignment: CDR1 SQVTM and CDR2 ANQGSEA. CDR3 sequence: CSVELGGTYEQYF. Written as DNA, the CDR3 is TGCAGCGTTGAACTGGGAGGGACCTACGAGCAGTACTTC.

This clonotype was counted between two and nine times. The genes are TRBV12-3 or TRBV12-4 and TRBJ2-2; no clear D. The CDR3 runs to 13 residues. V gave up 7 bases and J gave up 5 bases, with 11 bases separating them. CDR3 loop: CASNRGPTGELFF. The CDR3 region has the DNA TGTGCCAGCAACCGAGGACCGACCGGGGAGCTGTTTTTT.

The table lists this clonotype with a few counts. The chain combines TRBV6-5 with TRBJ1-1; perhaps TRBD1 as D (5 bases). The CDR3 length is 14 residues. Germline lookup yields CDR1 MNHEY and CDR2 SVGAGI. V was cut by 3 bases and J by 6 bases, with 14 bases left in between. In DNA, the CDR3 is TGTGCCAGCAGTTATGGCAGGGAAAAACCTGAAGCTTTCTTT. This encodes CASSYGREKPEAFF.

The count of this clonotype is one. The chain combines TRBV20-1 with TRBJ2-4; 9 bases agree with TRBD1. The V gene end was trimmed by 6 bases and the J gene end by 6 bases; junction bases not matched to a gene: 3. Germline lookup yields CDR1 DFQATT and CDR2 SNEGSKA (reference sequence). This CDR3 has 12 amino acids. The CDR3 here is CSALGQGNIQYF. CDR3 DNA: TGCAGTGCCCTGGGACAGGGAAACATTCAGTACTTC.

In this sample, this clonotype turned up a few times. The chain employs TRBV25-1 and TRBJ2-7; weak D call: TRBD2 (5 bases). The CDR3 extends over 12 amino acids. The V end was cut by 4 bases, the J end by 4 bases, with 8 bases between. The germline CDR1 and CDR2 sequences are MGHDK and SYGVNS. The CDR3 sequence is CASSVSDYEQYF. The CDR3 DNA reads TGTGCCAGCAGTGTTAGCGATTACGAGCAGTACTTC.